The rows below give T cell receptor beta chains drawn from one sample of a study of tumor-infiltrating lymphocytes in oesophageal squamous cell carcinoma. One entry per CDR3 protein results from TCRdb running MiXCR on the PCR reads. This table holds fewer than 20,000 distinct CDR3 sequences, around 45% found once. The sample comprised normal esophageal tissue next to the tumor. These receptors all stem from a female donor with esophageal squamous cell carcinoma. CDR3s include the opening cysteine and the closing phenylalanine or tryptophan. A D gene is named only where the DNA matches it firmly. Size tells how often a clone was seen (once, few, many) or the class of an expanded clone, and some rows leave it out.

d_call	v_call	j_call	clone_size	cdr3_nt	cdr3_aa
TRBD2	TRBV19	TRBJ2-6	NA	TGTGCCAGTAGTAAGGGACTAGCGGGGAACTCTGGGGCCAACGTCCTGACTTTC	CASSKGLAGNSGANVLTF
NA	TRBV7-2	TRBJ2-2	once	TGTGCCAGCAGCTTGTATGAGAACACCGGGGAGCTGTTTTTT	CASSLYENTGELFF
TRBD1	TRBV6-1	TRBJ1-6	few	TGTGCCAGCAGAGCCCAGGGGGGGGGATCACCCCTCCACTTT	CASRAQGGGSPLHF
NA	TRBV5-1	TRBJ2-7	many	TGCGCCAGCAGCTTTTCCCTGTTGGGCGGCGATGAGCAGTACTTC	CASSFSLLGGDEQYF
TRBD1	TRBV6-2/TRBV6-3	TRBJ1-1	few	TGTGCCAGCAGTACGGGACAGCTTGAAGCTTTCTTT	CASSTGQLEAFF
NA	TRBV7-2	TRBJ1-5	once	TGTGCCAGCAGCTTAGATTTTGTTGGACCCCAGCATTTT	CASSLDFVGPQHF
TRBD1	TRBV6-6	TRBJ2-1	medium-sized	TGTGCCAGCAGTTACTGGCGGACAGGGAAAAATGAGCAGTTCTTC	CASSYWRTGKNEQFF
NA	TRBV6-1	TRBJ2-1	medium-sized	TGTGCCAGCACCTCCGGGGCGTGGGGGAATGAGCAGTTCTTC	CASTSGAWGNEQFF
NA	TRBV2	TRBJ1-6	NA	TGTGCCAGCAGTGATTGGCAGGTGGTTTCACCCCTCCACTTT	CASSDWQVVSPLHF
NA	TRBV6-1	TRBJ2-7	many	TGTGCCAGCAGACCCACACATGCGGCCTACGAGCAGTACTTC	CASRPTHAAYEQYF
TRBD1	TRBV6-8	TRBJ2-3	few	TGTGCCAGCAGTGGGACAGCTTCGGGGGATACGCAGTATTTT	CASSGTASGDTQYF
NA	TRBV7-2	TRBJ1-5	NA	TGTGCCAGCAGCTTAATTAAAGAGAGAAATCAGCCCCAGCATTTT	CASSLIKERNQPQHF
TRBD1	TRBV6-5	TRBJ2-7	NA	TGTGCCAGCGTTCCCGGGACAGGGCTGAATGAGCAGTACTTC	CASVPGTGLNEQYF
TRBD1	TRBV10-1	TRBJ2-1	medium-sized	TGCGCCAGCAGTGAGACAGGGGGCGCAAAGGATGAGCAGTTCTTC	CASSETGGAKDEQFF
NA	TRBV7-9	TRBJ2-3	NA	TGTGCCAGCAGCCCCGGGCGTATGAGCGGCACAGATACGCAGTATTTT	CASSPGRMSGTDTQYF
NA	TRBV14	TRBJ2-7	once	TGTGCCAGCAGCCACCCCGGTGGGGCCAATGAGCAGTACTTC	CASSHPGGANEQYF
TRBD1	TRBV7-6	TRBJ2-1	few	TGTGCTAGCAGCTTAACAGGGGGCCGGGGCAATGAGCAGTTCTTC	CASSLTGGRGNEQFF
NA	TRBV12-3/TRBV12-4	TRBJ2-1	few	TGTGCCAGCAGTTTGGACGGGGCCTTAGCTGAGCAGTTCTTC	CASSLDGALAEQFF
TRBD2	TRBV28	TRBJ2-7	once	TGTGCCAGCAGTTTATGGTCTAGCGGGATTACGTACGAGCAGTACTTC	CASSLWSSGITYEQYF
TRBD2	TRBV7-3	TRBJ2-1	few	TGTGCCAGCAGCTTCTCTAGCGGGAATTACAATGAGCAGTTCTTC	CASSFSSGNYNEQFF
NA	TRBV7-6	TRBJ2-3	few	TGTGCCAGCAGCTTAGCGTCCAGCTCTTTCGTCGATGAGCAGTTCTTT	CASSLASSSFVDEQFF
TRBD2	TRBV4-2	TRBJ2-7	NA	TGTGCCAGCAGCCAGGCGACTAGCGGGCACGATGAGCAGTACTTT	CASSQATSGHDEQYF
NA	TRBV6-5	TRBJ2-7	NA	TGTGCCAGCAGTTACGACGAGGGCTCCTACGAGCAGTACTTC	CASSYDEGSYEQYF
TRBD1	TRBV6-1	TRBJ1-2	many	TGTGCCAGCAGACACACAGGGGGCGCCGAGGGCTACACCTTC	CASRHTGGAEGYTF
TRBD2	TRBV7-3	TRBJ2-1	NA	TGTGCCAGCAGCTTAAAGGCCGGGCTAGCGGGGCCCAATGAGCAGTTCTTC	CASSLKAGLAGPNEQFF
NA	TRBV7-9	TRBJ1-2	many	TGTGCCAGCAGCTTAGCGTCGAACTATGGCTACACCTTC	CASSLASNYGYTF
NA	TRBV28	TRBJ1-2	NA	TGTGCCAGCAGTTCAGGGTCCATTGGCTACACCTTC	CASSSGSIGYTF
NA	TRBV7-2	TRBJ2-3	once	TGTGCCAGCAGCTTATCGTTAATGAGCACAGATACGCAGTATTTT	CASSLSLMSTDTQYF
NA	TRBV7-4	TRBJ2-2	few	TGTGCCAGCAGCTTAGCGCTTCAGGGCTCGCACACCGGGGAGCTGTTTTTT	CASSLALQGSHTGELFF
TRBD2	TRBV11-2	TRBJ2-5	NA	TGTGCCAGCAGCTTGCTAGCGGGACTCCAAGAGACCCAGTACTTC	CASSLLAGLQETQYF